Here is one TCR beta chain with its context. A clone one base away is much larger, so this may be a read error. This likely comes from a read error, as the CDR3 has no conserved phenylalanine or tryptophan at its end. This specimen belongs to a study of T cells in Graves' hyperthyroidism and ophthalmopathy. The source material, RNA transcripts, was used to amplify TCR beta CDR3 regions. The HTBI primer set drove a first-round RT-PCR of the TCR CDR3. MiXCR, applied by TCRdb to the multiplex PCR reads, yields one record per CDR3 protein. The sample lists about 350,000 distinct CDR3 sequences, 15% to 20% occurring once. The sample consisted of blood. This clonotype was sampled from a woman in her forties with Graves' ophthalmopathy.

For the CDR3, the DNA is TGTGCCAGTAGTTTCTCCGGGAACAGAGCTGGTCAGCCCCAGCATCTT. It specifies CASSFSGNRAGQPQHL. The gene calls are TRBV19 and TRBJ1-5; D gene uncertain. Germline CDR1 reads LNHDA; CDR2 reads SQIVND (reference sequence). The CDR3 length is 16 residues. Trimming removed 5 bases at V and 6 bases at J, with 20 bases between.